What follows is one TCR beta chain and its context. Other DNA sequences in the sample encode the same CDR3. The sample originates from a study of control samples from healthy donors and cancer patients. Trimming removed 1 base from V and 8 bases from J, with 8 bases in between. This CDR3 contains 12 residues. In germline, CDR1 is LNHDA, CDR2 SQIVND (reference sequence). Clones were read by immunoSEQ multiplex PCR, and TCRdb kept only the in-frame ones, dropping some. The sample holds approximately 150,000 clones, around 90% seen once. The sequencing input was blood. The chain links TRBV19 to TRBJ1-2; D is unclear. This clonotype was obtained from a woman aged 35 to 49 in good health. The CDR3 is CASSIASGGYTF. The CDR3, as DNA: TGTGCCAGTAGTATAGCTTCGGGGGGCTACACCTTC.